The 9 T cell receptor beta chains listed next were all sequenced from one sample in a study of graft-versus-host responses after intestinal transplantation. TCRdb's copy holds only in-frame clones and misses some; the assay was immunoSEQ multiplex PCR. In the table there are about 99,000 clones, roughly 90% of which are singletons. These receptors have no known antigen. This material consisted of unstimulated CD8+ T cells sorted from spleen or lymph node cells, taken before transplant. The source of these receptors is a human donor who was the organ donor for an intestinal transplant.

This sequence joins TRBV6-5 and TRBJ2-1, with 9 bases fitting TRBD1. Trimming cost V 6 bases and J 7 bases; bases outside gene matches: 7. The CDR3 is made up of 14 amino acids. The germline CDR1 and CDR2 sequences are MNHEY and SVGAGI. The chain's CDR3 is CASSQTGTGNEQFF. Written as DNA, the CDR3 is TGTGCCAGCAGCCAGACCGGGACAGGGAATGAGCAGTTCTTC.

The V and J genes are TRBV30 and TRBJ1-2; D perhaps matches TRBD1 (5 bases). The germline V gene encodes CDR1 GTSNPN and CDR2 SVGIG (reference sequence). V lost 0 bases and J lost 1, with 9 bases in between. The CDR3 is 14 residues long. CDR3 nucleotides: TGTGCCTGGAGTGTCTTGACAGTTAACTATGGCTACACCTTC. Translating gives CAWSVLTVNYGYTF.

The CDR3 DNA reads as TGTGCCAGCAGGGCCCCGGGAAACTATGGCTACACCTTC. Encoded protein: CASRAPGNYGYTF. V usage is TRBV2 and J usage is TRBJ1-2; no reliable D call. CDR3 size: 13 residues. Deletions cut 6 bases from V and 2 bases from J, with 10 bases between. Looked up from germline, CDR1 is SNHLY and CDR2 is FYNNEI.

In its sample, this clone was seen once. This chain connects TRBV19 to TRBJ2-3; 10 bases match TRBD2. After removal of 4 bases from V and 0 bases from J, the junction contained 4 bases not matched to a gene. The CDR3 extends over 16 amino acids. Germline lookup yields CDR1 LNHDA and CDR2 SQIVND (reference sequence). The CDR3 region has the DNA TGTGCCAGTAGTACCCAGCGGGGGGGTAGCACAGATACGCAGTATTTT. Its translation: CASSTQRGGSTDTQYF.

This chain links TRBV4-1 with TRBJ2-7, with 7 positions matching TRBD1. Germline CDR1 MGHRA, CDR2 YSYEKL. Germline trimming cut 0 bases from V and 2 bases from J; bases unmatched to any gene: 4. This CDR3 is built from 15 residues. The CDR3 region is CASSQEGDSTYEQYF. CDR3 sequence (DNA): TGCGCCAGCAGCCAAGAAGGGGACAGCACCTACGAGCAGTACTTC.

The V and J genes are TRBV7-9 and TRBJ2-7; D is unclear. The CDR3 is made up of 16 amino acids. Looked up from germline, CDR1 is SEHNR and CDR2 is FQNEAQ (reference sequence). Deletions cut 2 bases from V and 2 bases from J, with 16 bases between. CDR3 coding DNA: TGTGCCAGCAGCTTATTTGGCGGCCCAGTGGCCTACGAGCAGTACTTC. Translation gives CASSLFGGPVAYEQYF.

The J gene is TRBJ2-2, the V gene TRBV19, with D tentatively TRBD1 (5 bases). The V and J ends lost 4 bases and 4 bases respectively, with 16 bases between them. Germline V gene lookup returns CDR1 LNHDA and CDR2 SQIVND (reference sequence). The CDR3 runs 16 residues. For the CDR3, the DNA is TGTGCCAGTAGTACCCCGAAGACAGTTAGCACCGGGGAGCTGTTTTTT. Encoded protein: CASSTPKTVSTGELFF.

The chain recombines TRBV27 with TRBJ2-3; D is perhaps TRBD2 (6 bases). The CDR3 is 20 residues long. V shed 6 bases and J shed 5 bases, with 33 bases lying between them. Germline V CDR1 and CDR2: MNHEY, SMNVEV (reference sequence). The CDR3 loop is CASRLALPLAGQPFGDTQYF. The CDR3 DNA follows: TGTGCCAGCAGACTAGCACTTCCCTTGGCAGGGCAACCCTTTGGAGATACGCAGTATTTT.

This clone has more than one count but fewer than ten. This chain uses TRBV6-1 with TRBJ1-2; D gene ambiguous. Trimming shortened V by 1 base and J by 4 bases, and 10 bases separated the two germline ends. The CDR3 has 14 amino acids. Germline values: CDR1 MNHNS, CDR2 SASEGT. The CDR3 protein is CASSEELGLYGYTF. The CDR3, as DNA: TGTGCCAGCAGTGAAGAACTAGGGCTCTATGGCTACACCTTC.